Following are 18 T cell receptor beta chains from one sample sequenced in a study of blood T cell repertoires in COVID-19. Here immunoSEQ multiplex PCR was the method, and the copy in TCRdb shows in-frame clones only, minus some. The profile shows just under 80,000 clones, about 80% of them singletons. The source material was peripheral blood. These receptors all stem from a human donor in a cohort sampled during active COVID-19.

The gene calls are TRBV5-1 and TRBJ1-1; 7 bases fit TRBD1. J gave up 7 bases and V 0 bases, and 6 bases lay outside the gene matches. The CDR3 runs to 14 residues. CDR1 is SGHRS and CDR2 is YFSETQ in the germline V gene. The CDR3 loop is CASSLGVDRDEAFF. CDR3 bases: TGCGCCAGCAGCTTGGGGGTAGACAGGGATGAAGCTTTCTTT.

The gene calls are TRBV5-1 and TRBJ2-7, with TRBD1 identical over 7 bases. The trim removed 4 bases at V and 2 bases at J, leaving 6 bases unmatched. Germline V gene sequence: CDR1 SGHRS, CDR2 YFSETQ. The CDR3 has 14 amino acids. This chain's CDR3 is CASSTQTGPYEQYF. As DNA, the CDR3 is TGCGCCAGCAGCACACAGACAGGGCCCTACGAGCAGTACTTC. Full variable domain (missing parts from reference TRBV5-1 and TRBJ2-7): KAGVTQTPRYLIKTRGQQVTLSCSPISGHRSVSWYQQTPGQGLQFLFEYFSETQRNKGNFPGRFSGRQFSNSRSEMNVSTLELGDSALYLCASSTQTGPYEQYFGPGTRLTVT.

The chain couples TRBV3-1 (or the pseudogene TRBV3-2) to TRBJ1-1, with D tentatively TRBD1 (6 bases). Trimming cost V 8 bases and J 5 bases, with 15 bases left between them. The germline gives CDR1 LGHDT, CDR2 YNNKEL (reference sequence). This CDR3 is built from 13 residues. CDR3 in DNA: TGTGCCAGCCTAATTAGGGGGGGAACTGAAGCTTTCTTT. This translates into CASLIRGGTEAFF.

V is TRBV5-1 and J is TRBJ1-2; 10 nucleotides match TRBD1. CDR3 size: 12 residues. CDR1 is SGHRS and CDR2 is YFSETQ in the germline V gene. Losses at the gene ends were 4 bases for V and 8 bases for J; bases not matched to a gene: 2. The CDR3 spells CASSEDRGGYTF. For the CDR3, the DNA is TGCGCCAGCAGCGAGGACAGGGGGGGCTACACCTTC.

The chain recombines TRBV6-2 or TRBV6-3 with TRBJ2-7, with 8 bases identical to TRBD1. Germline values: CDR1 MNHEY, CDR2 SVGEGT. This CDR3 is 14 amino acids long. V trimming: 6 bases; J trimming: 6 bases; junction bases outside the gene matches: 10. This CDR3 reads CASSLPLTGGEQYF. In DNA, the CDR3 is TGTGCCAGCAGCCTCCCCCTTACAGGGGGCGAGCAGTACTTC.

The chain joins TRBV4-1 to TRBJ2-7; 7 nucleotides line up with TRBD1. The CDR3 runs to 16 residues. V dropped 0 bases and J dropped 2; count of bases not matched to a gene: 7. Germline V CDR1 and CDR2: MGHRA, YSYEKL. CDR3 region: CASSQEAAGGPYEQYF. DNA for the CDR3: TGCGCCAGCAGCCAAGAGGCGGCAGGGGGTCCCTACGAGCAGTACTTC.

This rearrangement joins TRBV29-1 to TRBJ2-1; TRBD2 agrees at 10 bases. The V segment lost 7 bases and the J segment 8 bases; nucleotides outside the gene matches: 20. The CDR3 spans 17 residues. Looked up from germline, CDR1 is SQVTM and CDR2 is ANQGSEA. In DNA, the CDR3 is TGCAGCGCCACAGGGGCTAGCGGGAGTCCCCTAGGGTATGAGCAGTTCTTC. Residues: CSATGASGSPLGYEQFF.

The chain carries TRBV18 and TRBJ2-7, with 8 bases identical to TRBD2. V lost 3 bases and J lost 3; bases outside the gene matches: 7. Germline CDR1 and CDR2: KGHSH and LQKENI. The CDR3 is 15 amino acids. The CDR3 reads CASSPSAGTSYEQYF. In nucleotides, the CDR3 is TGTGCCAGCTCACCTTCGGCTGGGACTAGCTACGAGCAGTACTTC. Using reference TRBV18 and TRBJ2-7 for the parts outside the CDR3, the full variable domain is NAGVMQNPRHLVRRRGQEARLRCSPMKGHSHVYWYRQLPEEGLKFMVYLQKENIIDESGMPKERFSAEFPKEGPSILRIQQVVRGDSAAYFCASSPSAGTSYEQYFGPGTRLTVT.

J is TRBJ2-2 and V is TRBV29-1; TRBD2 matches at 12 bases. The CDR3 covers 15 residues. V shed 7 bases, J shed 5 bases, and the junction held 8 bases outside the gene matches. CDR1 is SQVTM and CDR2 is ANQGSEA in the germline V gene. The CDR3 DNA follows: TGCAGCGCCAAGGGACTAGCGGGTGGAACCGGGGAGCTGTTTTTT. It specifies CSAKGLAGGTGELFF.

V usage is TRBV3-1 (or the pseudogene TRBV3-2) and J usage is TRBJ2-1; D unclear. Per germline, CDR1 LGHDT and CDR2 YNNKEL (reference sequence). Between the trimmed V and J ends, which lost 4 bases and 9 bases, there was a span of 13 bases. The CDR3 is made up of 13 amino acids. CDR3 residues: CASSPTTVGEQFF. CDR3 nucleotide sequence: TGTGCCAGCAGCCCCACTACTGTAGGTGAGCAGTTCTTC.

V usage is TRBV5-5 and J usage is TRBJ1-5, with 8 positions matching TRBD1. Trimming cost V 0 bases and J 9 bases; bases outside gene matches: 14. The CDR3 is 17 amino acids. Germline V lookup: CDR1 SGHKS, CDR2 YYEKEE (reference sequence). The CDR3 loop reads CASSLVGLGQVSGPQHF. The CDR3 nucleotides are TGTGCCAGCAGCTTGGTGGGCCTGGGACAGGTGTCAGGGCCCCAGCATTTT.

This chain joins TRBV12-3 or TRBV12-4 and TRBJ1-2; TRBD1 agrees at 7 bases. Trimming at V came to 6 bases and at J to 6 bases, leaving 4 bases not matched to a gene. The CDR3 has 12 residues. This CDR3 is CASRTGYHGYTF. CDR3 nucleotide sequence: TGTGCCAGCAGGACAGGGTATCATGGCTACACCTTC.

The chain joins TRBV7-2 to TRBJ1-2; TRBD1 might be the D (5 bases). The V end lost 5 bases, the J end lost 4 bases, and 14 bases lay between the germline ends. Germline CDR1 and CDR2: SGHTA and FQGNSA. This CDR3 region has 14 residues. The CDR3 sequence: CASSRIGGSYGYTF. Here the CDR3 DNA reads TGTGCCAGCAGCCGCATCGGGGGATCCTATGGCTACACCTTC.

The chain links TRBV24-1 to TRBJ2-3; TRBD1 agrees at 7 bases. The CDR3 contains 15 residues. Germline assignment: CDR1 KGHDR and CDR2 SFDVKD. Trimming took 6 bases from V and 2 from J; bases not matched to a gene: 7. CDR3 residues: CATSSGQQITDTQYF. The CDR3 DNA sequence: TGTGCCACCAGTTCGGGACAGCAGATCACAGATACGCAGTATTTT.

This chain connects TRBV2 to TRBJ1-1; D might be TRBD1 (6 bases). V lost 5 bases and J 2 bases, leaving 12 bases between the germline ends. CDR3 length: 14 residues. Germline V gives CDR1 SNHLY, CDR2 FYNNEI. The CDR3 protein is CASSLTGPNTEAFF. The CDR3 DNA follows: TGTGCCAGCAGTCTAACAGGGCCTAACACTGAAGCTTTCTTT. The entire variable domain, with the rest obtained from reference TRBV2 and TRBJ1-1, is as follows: EPEVTQTPSHQVTQMGQEVILRCVPISNHLYFYWYRQILGQKVEFLVSFYNNEISEKSEIFDDQFSVERPDGSNFTLKIRSTKLEDSAMYFCASSLTGPNTEAFFGQGTRLTVV.

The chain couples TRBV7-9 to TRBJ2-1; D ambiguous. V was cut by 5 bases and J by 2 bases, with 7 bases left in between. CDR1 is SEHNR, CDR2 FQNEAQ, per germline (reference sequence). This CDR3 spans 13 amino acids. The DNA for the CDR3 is TGTGCCAGCAGCCAGAACACCTACAATGAGCAGTTCTTC. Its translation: CASSQNTYNEQFF.

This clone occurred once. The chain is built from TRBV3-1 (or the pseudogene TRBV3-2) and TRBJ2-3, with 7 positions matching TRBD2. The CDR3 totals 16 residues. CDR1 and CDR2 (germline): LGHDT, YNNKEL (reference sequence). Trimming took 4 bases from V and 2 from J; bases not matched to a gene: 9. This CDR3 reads CASSLGASGYTDTQYF. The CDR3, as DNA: TGTGCCAGCAGCCTAGGGGCTAGCGGATACACAGATACGCAGTATTTT.

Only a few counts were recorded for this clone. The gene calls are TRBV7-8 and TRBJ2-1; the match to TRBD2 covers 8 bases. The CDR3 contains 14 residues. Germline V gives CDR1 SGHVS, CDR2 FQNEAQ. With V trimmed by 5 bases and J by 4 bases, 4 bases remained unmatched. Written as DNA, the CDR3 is TGTGCCAGCAGCAGCGGGACTAGGTACAATGAGCAGTTCTTC. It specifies CASSSGTRYNEQFF.